Below are 23 T cell receptor beta chains sequenced from a single sample in a study of Ad26.COV2.S vaccination and SARS-CoV-2 variants (dated by TCRdb to the early 2020s). The treatment or condition tag for this specimen amounts to: around 19 received Ad26.COV2.S at low or high dose, single or two shots; a few received placebo; per-sample allocation not given. For vaccine and placebo recipients, repertoires were sequenced using samples collected on day 63 after the first injection. Libraries were made using the immunoSEQ multiplex PCR assay. Entries here come from immuneACCESS through TCRdb and include only in-frame sequences with V and J called. Some clones fail to appear in such tables; in the studies checked, an unresolved V gene covers under half of the shortfall, and the cause of the remainder is unknown. The table for this sample lists more than 300,000 clones; approximately 86% of them were counted only once. The top ten hold approximately 12% of the sample.

The source was peripheral blood, collected in a trial of Ad26.COV2.S vaccine versus placebo. These receptors were collected from a person aged 18 to 65 who received the Ad26.COV2.S COVID-19 vaccine or a placebo.

The chain recombines TRBV4-3 with TRBJ2-7; 8 positions match TRBD2. This CDR3 region has 15 residues. In germline, CDR1 is LGHNA, CDR2 YSLEER. J gave up 3 bases and V 0 bases, and 4 bases lay outside the gene matches. The CDR3 DNA sequence: TGCGCCAGCAGCCAAGAGGCTAGCGGGTACTACGAGCAGTACTTC. This encodes CASSQEASGYYEQYF.

The chain uses TRBV4-2 and TRBJ1-5; D remains ambiguous. Between the trimmed V and J ends, which lost 1 base and 7 bases, there was a span of 8 bases. This CDR3 is 13 amino acids long. From germline, CDR1 is LGHNA and CDR2 YNFKEQ. CDR3 in amino acids: CASSQVRTQPQHF. CDR3 DNA sequence: TGTGCCAGCAGCCAAGTAAGGACCCAGCCCCAGCATTTT.

CDR3 sequence reads: CASKNPGGINQPQHF. The CDR3 DNA reads as TGTGCCAGCAAAAACCCAGGGGGCATCAATCAGCCCCAGCATTTT. The genes are TRBV28 and TRBJ1-5, with 8 bases lining up with TRBD1. The CDR3 has 15 residues. In germline, CDR1 is MDHEN, CDR2 SYDVKM. V dropped 7 bases and J dropped 3; count of bases not matched to a gene: 8. Using reference TRBV28 and TRBJ1-5 for the parts outside the CDR3, the full variable domain is DVKVTQSSRYLVKRTGEKVFLECVQDMDHENMFWYRQDPGLGLRLIYFSYDVKMKEKGDIPEGYSVSREKKERFSLILESASTNQTSMYLCASKNPGGINQPQHFGDGTRLSIL.

This chain links TRBV27 with TRBJ1-2; 10 bases align to TRBD1. Germline CDR1 MNHEY, CDR2 SMNVEV (reference sequence). The CDR3 spans 15 residues. V trimming: 5 bases; J trimming: 7 bases; junction bases outside the gene matches: 10. CDR3 DNA: TGTGCCAGCAGTGCCCGACAGGGGGCCATTTCTGGCTACACCTTC. It is translated as CASSARQGAISGYTF.

The chain recombines TRBV10-3 with TRBJ2-1; 11 positions match TRBD2. The length of the CDR3 is 15 residues. Germline CDR1 and CDR2: ENHRY and SYGVKD. The trim removed 5 bases at V and 9 bases at J, leaving 9 bases unmatched. CDR3 coding DNA: TGTGCCATCAGTCAGGGGACTAGCGGCCTCGGTGAGCAGTTCTTC. Translation: CAISQGTSGLGEQFF.

The chain couples TRBV27 to TRBJ1-2; D is perhaps TRBD1 (5 bases). V gave up 0 bases and J gave up 0 bases, with 8 bases separating them. Germline V gives CDR1 MNHEY, CDR2 SMNVEV (reference sequence). CDR3 size: 15 residues. The CDR3 DNA reads as TGTGCCAGCAGTTTATCGGGGGGAACTAACTATGGCTACACCTTC. Its translation: CASSLSGGTNYGYTF.

The chain recombines TRBV7-9 with TRBJ2-2; TRBD2 matches 11 bases. Unmatched junction bases numbered 2, after V lost 6 bases and J lost 2 bases. This CDR3 has 15 residues. CDR1 SEHNR and CDR2 FQNEAQ come from the germline V gene (reference sequence). The CDR3 here is CASRLAGANTGELFF. Here the CDR3 DNA reads TGTGCCAGCAGACTAGCGGGGGCCAACACCGGGGAGCTGTTTTTT.

The CDR3 protein is CASRDYQETQYF. The CDR3 region has the DNA TGTGCCAGCAGGGATTACCAAGAGACCCAGTACTTC. The gene calls are TRBV27 and TRBJ2-5, with no clear D. The CDR3 has 12 residues. Germline V CDR1 and CDR2: MNHEY, SMNVEV (reference sequence). The ends were cut back, 6 bases at V and 0 bases at J, with 5 bases in the middle.

This clone was seen a few times. This chain joins TRBV3-1 (or the pseudogene TRBV3-2) and TRBJ1-1; 10 nucleotides line up with TRBD1. Germline CDR1 LGHDT, CDR2 YNNKEL (reference sequence). CDR3 size: 15 residues. V was clipped by 4 bases and J by 5 bases; unmatched bases: 7. CDR3 sequence reads: CASSPRDRGLTEAFF. In DNA form, the CDR3 reads TGTGCCAGCAGCCCACGGGACAGGGGTTTGACTGAAGCTTTCTTT.

The chain carries TRBV7-8 and TRBJ1-1, with D possibly TRBD1 on 5 matching bases. Looked up from germline, CDR1 is SGHVS and CDR2 is FQNEAQ. Between the trimmed V and J ends, which lost 4 bases and 1 base, there was a span of 25 bases. The CDR3 runs 19 residues. The DNA for the CDR3 is TGTGCCAGCAGCTCCGTGACTACAAGGGGCACGGGGCGGAACACTGAAGCTTTCTTT. Protein: CASSSVTTRGTGRNTEAFF.

The sample holds one count of this clone. The chain recombines TRBV11-2 with TRBJ2-3; D not certain. Germline-derived CDR1 and CDR2 are SGHAT and FQNNGV. The CDR3 is 12 amino acids. V lost 5 bases and J 3 bases, leaving 6 bases between the germline ends. The CDR3 reads CASSIPTDTQYF. The CDR3 DNA sequence: TGTGCCAGCAGCATCCCAACAGATACGCAGTATTTT.

This clone was found once. The chain combines TRBV5-4 with TRBJ1-2; D is undetermined. Germline loops: CDR1 SGHNT, CDR2 YYREEE (reference sequence). This CDR3 comprises 13 residues. Trimming shortened V by 4 bases and J by 6 bases, and 13 bases separated the two germline ends. The CDR3 nucleotides read TGTGCCAGCAGCCCAGTCCCTGGAGATGGCTACACCTTC. Amino acids: CASSPVPGDGYTF.

V is TRBV2 and J is TRBJ2-5; TRBD1 agrees at 9 bases. Germline V gene data show CDR1 as SNHLY and CDR2 as FYNNEI. V shed 8 bases and J 3 bases; nucleotides not matched to a gene: 4. The CDR3 runs 13 residues. The CDR3 here is CASGRDREETQYF. The CDR3 nucleotides read TGTGCCAGCGGCCGGGACAGGGAAGAGACCCAGTACTTC. The whole variable domain, filled in from reference TRBV2 and TRBJ2-5, reads EPEVTQTPSHQVTQMGQEVILRCVPISNHLYFYWYRQILGQKVEFLVSFYNNEISEKSEIFDDQFSVERPDGSNFTLKIRSTKLEDSAMYFCASGRDREETQYFGPGTRLLVL.

This clone occurred a few times. The V gene is TRBV19, the J gene TRBJ1-2; perhaps TRBD1 as D (5 bases). CDR3 length: 12 residues. V shed 5 bases and J shed 9 bases, with 13 bases lying between them. Germline V CDR1 and CDR2: LNHDA, SQIVND (reference sequence). The CDR3 region has the DNA TGTGCCAGTAGTGAGGGGCCTGGTAGCTACACCTTC. Its translation: CASSEGPGSYTF.

The chain recombines TRBV7-2 with TRBJ2-7, with a tentative D call TRBD1 (7 bases). The germline V gene encodes CDR1 SGHTA and CDR2 FQGNSA. The CDR3 is 16 residues long. The V end lost 1 base, the J end lost 0 bases, and 13 bases lay between the germline ends. The CDR3 DNA is TGTGCCAGCAGCTTAGTAGCAGGGGGGAACTCCTACGAGCAGTACTTC. As protein: CASSLVAGGNSYEQYF.

The CDR3 DNA is TGTGCCAGCAGCTGGGAGGGACAGGTGAACACTGAAGCTTTCTTT. Its protein is CASSWEGQVNTEAFF. This sequence joins TRBV5-5 and TRBJ1-1; 8 nucleotides line up with TRBD1. V trimming: 3 bases; J trimming: 0 bases; junction bases outside the gene matches: 4. This CDR3 has 15 residues. The germline gives CDR1 SGHKS, CDR2 YYEKEE (reference sequence).

This chain joins TRBV4-3 and TRBJ2-4; D remains unclear. The CDR3 sequence is 15 residues long. Germline V gives CDR1 LGHNA, CDR2 YSLEER. Trimming left V 2 bases short and J 8 bases short, with 16 bases between. The CDR3 region has the DNA TGCGCCAGCAGCCAACTCCGATCATATCGGGACATTCAGTACTTC. Translating gives CASSQLRSYRDIQYF.

V usage is TRBV10-3 and J usage is TRBJ1-1; 9 bases map to TRBD1. Germline trimming cut 4 bases from V and 4 bases from J; bases unmatched to any gene: 10. Germline V gene data show CDR1 as ENHRY and CDR2 as SYGVKD. The CDR3 runs 16 residues. CDR3 region: CAISGDPGQGSTEAFF. The CDR3 DNA sequence: TGTGCCATCAGTGGGGATCCGGGACAGGGAAGCACTGAAGCTTTCTTT.

This clone was seen just once. The chain combines TRBV28 with TRBJ1-2; possibly TRBD1 for D (5 bases). The CDR3 has 16 residues. The germline V gene has CDR1 MDHEN and CDR2 SYDVKM. Trimming took off 6 bases at V and 7 bases at J, with 24 bases between the two ends. CDR3: CASRRGQGPIFSGYTF. The CDR3 nucleotides read TGTGCCAGCAGGCGTGGGCAGGGCCCGATTTTTAGTGGCTACACCTTC.

This rearrangement joins TRBV7-2 to TRBJ2-7; 11 bases line up with TRBD2. Germline CDR1 SGHTA, CDR2 FQGNSA. The CDR3 has 17 amino acids. The trim removed 5 bases at V and 0 bases at J, leaving 9 bases unmatched. CDR3 in DNA: TGTGCCAGCAGCCTTATAGCGGGAGGGCGGAGCTCCTACGAGCAGTACTTC. This encodes CASSLIAGGRSSYEQYF. Variable domain in full (rest from reference TRBV7-2 and TRBJ2-7): GAGVSQSPSNKVTEKGKDVELRCDPISGHTALYWYRQSLGQGLEFLIYFQGNSAPDKSGLPSDRFSAERTGGSVSTLTIQRTQQEDSAVYLCASSLIAGGRSSYEQYFGPGTRLTVT.

This chain joins TRBV7-6 and TRBJ2-2; tentatively, D is TRBD1 or TRBD2 (6 bases each). CDR1 is SGHVS and CDR2 is FNYEAQ in the germline V gene. V was pared by 4 bases and J by 5 bases, with 26 bases between. The CDR3 is 19 amino acids. Written as DNA, the CDR3 is TGTGCCAGCAGCTACGAGGGGGACGGGGGACTGGATTTAACCGGGGAGCTGTTTTTT. Translating it yields CASSYEGDGGLDLTGELFF.

The V and J genes are TRBV4-3 and TRBJ2-6, with D possibly TRBD2 on 5 matching bases. The V end lost 1 base, the J end lost 2 bases, and 6 bases lay between the germline ends. Germline CDR1 is LGHNA and CDR2 is YSLEER. The CDR3 totals 15 residues. The CDR3 sequence is CASSQGTPGANVLTF. CDR3 DNA: TGCGCCAGCAGCCAAGGGACTCCTGGGGCCAACGTCCTGACTTTC.

The chain has TRBV6-2 or TRBV6-3 and TRBJ2-7; D is undetermined. V was clipped by 1 base and J by 7 bases, with 5 bases between them. CDR3 length equals 11 residues. Germline CDR1 MNHEY, CDR2 SVGEGT. The CDR3 sequence is CASSYFEEQYF. In nucleotides, the CDR3 is TGTGCCAGCAGTTACTTCGAAGAGCAGTACTTC.